This entry is about one TCR beta chain. Its specificity is not known. With 2 bases clipped from V and 1 base from J, the junction kept 5 bases outside the gene matches. This CDR3 contains 16 residues. Looked up from germline, CDR1 is WNHNN and CDR2 is SYGVQD (reference sequence). TCRdb keeps only in-frame clones here, not all; method: immunoSEQ multiplex PCR. The repertoire holds about 110,000 clones, with 85% to 90% as singletons. The sample is drawn from a study of radiotherapy plus CTLA-4 blockade in lung cancer. The study, taken as a whole, reports: Radiotherapy plus ipilimumab was followed by expansion in blood of tumor-derived TCR clones. The authors reported that early blood T cell clone dynamics, with interferon-beta, best predicted response.

Focal radiation and CTLA-4 blockade (ipilimumab) were tested in chemo-refractory metastatic non-small-cell lung cancer patients. The receptor's source is a human donor with non-small cell lung cancer that progressed on radiotherapy plus ipilimumab. Some clones in this sample may be carry-over from other donors' samples. V and J are TRBV10-1 and TRBJ1-1, with TRBD1 matching 9 bases. Sequenced here: peripheral blood, sampled from a patient treated with radiotherapy plus ipilimumab. This CDR3 is CASSETGQGPNTEAFF. The CDR3 nucleotides are TGCGCCAGCAGTGAGACCGGACAGGGGCCGAACACTGAAGCTTTCTTT.